This TCR beta chain was identified during a study of T cell repertoires in cytomegalovirus infection. Across the study: Used in the study were CMV epitopes, some recently identified and HLA-C-restricted, others well-studied and HLA-B-restricted. From public TCR beta signatures came an indication of both CMV infection and matching HLA type.

V lost 7 bases to trimming and J lost 5 bases; unmatched junction nucleotides: 20. Germline CDR1 is SGHVS and CDR2 is FQNEAQ. The CDR3 runs to 19 residues. This clonotype was detected only a few times. The antigen remains undetermined. TCRdb reprocessed the reads with MiXCR, giving one entry per CDR3 protein. The table includes 680,000 or so distinct CDR3 sequences, around 31% detected once. General study findings and limits: Ex vivo responses were dominated by HLA-C-restricted CMV-specific TCR beta clonotypes. Totalled public TCR beta family frequency picked out people who carried CMV plus the relevant HLA.

Sequences were derived from cultured PBMCs, sampled from culture after CMV antigen stimulation. This rearrangement joins TRBV7-8 to TRBJ2-2; 9 nucleotides agree with TRBD2. This TCR was recovered from a human donor in good health (CMV status not recorded). Some clones in this sample may be carry-over from other donors' samples. The CDR3 region has the DNA TGTGCCAGCACCTCCAAGGCTAGCGGGAATTTAAAGGGGACCGGGGAGCTGTTTTTT. Amino acid sequence: CASTSKASGNLKGTGELFF.